Below are 14 T cell receptor beta chains sequenced from a single sample in a study of T cells in Graves' hyperthyroidism and ophthalmopathy (dated by TCRdb to the late 2010s). The method was multiplex PCR. Data came from an Illumina HiSeq 2000. TCR beta CDR3 regions were amplified from RNA transcripts. A first-round RT-PCR of the TCR CDR3 used the HTBI primer set with the Qiagen OneStep RT-PCR kit. TCRdb ran its own pipeline on the public reads, namely fastp trimming at Q25 and MiXCR clone calling, and kept in-frame beta chains. Records with the same CDR3 protein are collapsed into one entry carrying the most frequent genes and DNA. The sample table contains about 640,000 distinct CDR3 sequences; only one count was recorded for around 15% of them. The ten largest account for around 12% of the sample. Specimen: blood. The receptors originated from a woman aged 50 to 60 with Graves' ophthalmopathy.

CDR3 sequence (DNA): TGCGCCAGCAGCTTGGGGGTAGTAGGACCTTACAATGAGCAGTTCTTC. It translates to CASSLGVVGPYNEQFF. This rearrangement joins TRBV5-1 to TRBJ2-1; D not resolved. V lost 0 bases, J lost 4 bases, and 14 bases lay in between. The CDR3 covers 16 residues. CDR1 and CDR2 (germline): SGHRS, YFSETQ.

This clonotype has ten or more counts. The chain is built from TRBV27 and TRBJ2-7; 8 bases match TRBD2. Germline CDR1 MNHEY, CDR2 SMNVEV (reference sequence). Trimming removed 4 bases from V and 2 bases from J; junction bases left unmatched: 4. CDR3 length equals 14 residues. The CDR3 spells CASSSSGSTYEQYF. The CDR3 region has the DNA TGTGCCAGCAGTTCCAGCGGGAGCACCTACGAGCAGTACTTC.

At least ten counts were recorded for this clonotype. V usage is TRBV15 and J usage is TRBJ1-5, with D uncertain. The germline V and J ends were trimmed by 0 bases and 5 bases, with 14 bases remaining between them. Looked up from germline, CDR1 is LNHNV and CDR2 is YYDKDF (reference sequence). This CDR3 is built from 16 residues. CDR3 sequence: CATSRDPDKRDQPQHF. CDR3 coding DNA: TGTGCCACCAGCAGAGATCCCGACAAGCGAGATCAGCCCCAGCATTTT.

This clonotype was recorded at least ten times. The rearrangement links TRBV6-2 or TRBV6-3 to TRBJ2-1, with a weak D call TRBD2 (5 bases). The V and J ends lost 5 bases and 3 bases respectively, with 14 bases between them. The CDR3 has 15 residues. Per germline, CDR1 MNHEY and CDR2 SVGEGT. The CDR3 protein is CASSQSGISYNEQFF. CDR3 in DNA: TGTGCCAGCAGTCAGAGCGGTATTAGCTACAATGAGCAGTTCTTC.

This chain joins TRBV6-1 and TRBJ2-3; D is undetermined. The CDR3 runs 14 residues. CDR1 and CDR2 from the germline V gene are MNHNS and SASEGT. V lost 2 bases and J lost 5, with 11 bases in between. The CDR3 nucleotides are TGTGCCAGCAGTGAAAATCTAGTGGTAGATACGCAGTATTTT. It translates to CASSENLVVDTQYF.

This sequence joins TRBV7-2 and TRBJ2-1, with D tentatively TRBD1 or TRBD2 (6 bases each). Germline assignment: CDR1 SGHTA and CDR2 FQGNSA. The V gene lost 0 bases and the J gene lost 3 bases, with 21 bases spanning the gap. This CDR3 spans 19 amino acids. The CDR3 sequence is CASSLAGGLPLSYYNEQFF. The CDR3 DNA is TGTGCCAGCAGCTTAGCCGGGGGCCTTCCCTTGTCTTACTACAATGAGCAGTTCTTC.

The chain carries TRBV7-2 and TRBJ1-2; D uncertain. V lost 6 bases, J lost 8 bases, and 16 bases lay in between. The CDR3 spans 13 residues. The germline gives CDR1 SGHTA, CDR2 FQGNSA. DNA for the CDR3: TGTGCCAGCAGGGATCGCGCTAGCGACGGCTACACCTTC. Amino acids: CASRDRASDGYTF.

This chain joins TRBV6-2 or TRBV6-3 and TRBJ2-7, with 8 bases aligning to TRBD2. V shed 5 bases and J 2 bases; nucleotides not matched to a gene: 5. Germline V gives CDR1 MNHEY, CDR2 SVGEGT. CDR3 size: 14 residues. CDR3 nucleotide sequence: TGTGCCAGCAGTACCAGCGGGAGCGCCTACGAGCAGTACTTC. Translating it yields CASSTSGSAYEQYF.

The chain couples TRBV7-2 to TRBJ1-2; D is undetermined. CDR1 and CDR2 (germline): SGHTA, FQGNSA. V was cut by 3 bases and J by 0 bases, with 17 bases left in between. The CDR3 runs to 17 residues. For the CDR3, the DNA is TGTGCCAGCAGCTTTCGCCATGGCCGCTCCCCTAACTATGGCTACACCTTC. As protein: CASSFRHGRSPNYGYTF. Full variable domain (outside the CDR3, taken from reference TRBV7-2 and TRBJ1-2): GAGVSQSPSNKVTEKGKDVELRCDPISGHTALYWYRQSLGQGLEFLIYFQGNSAPDKSGLPSDRFSAERTGGSVSTLTIQRTQQEDSAVYLCASSFRHGRSPNYGYTFGSGTRLTVV.

This chain connects TRBV5-5 to TRBJ2-7; D is unresolved. The germline V gene has CDR1 SGHKS and CDR2 YYEKEE (reference sequence). V was trimmed by 0 bases and J by 0 bases, leaving 13 bases between them. The CDR3 covers 16 residues. CDR3 nucleotides: TGTGCCAGCAGCTTGGCCTTTGAAGTTCTCTCCTACGAGCAGTACTTC. Protein sequence: CASSLAFEVLSYEQYF.

Ten or more counts support this clonotype. The chain combines TRBV5-1 with TRBJ2-2; TRBD2 aligns across 7 bases. Trimming removed 2 bases from V and 8 bases from J; junction bases left unmatched: 6. The length of the CDR3 is 14 residues. Germline-derived CDR1 and CDR2 are SGHRS and YFSETQ. CDR3 sequence (DNA): TGCGCCAGCAGCTTTGGGACTACCTCAGGGGAGCTGTTTTTT. Protein: CASSFGTTSGELFF.

The CDR3 loop is CSASFTSHSYNSPLHF. DNA of the CDR3: TGCAGTGCTAGCTTTACGTCTCACTCCTATAATTCACCCCTCCACTTT. The gene calls are TRBV20-1 and TRBJ1-6, with unresolved D. The CDR3 runs to 16 residues. CDR1 is DFQATT and CDR2 is SNEGSKA in the germline V gene (reference sequence). The V gene lost 3 bases and the J gene lost 0 bases, with 12 bases spanning the gap.

This clonotype was observed many times. The chain uses TRBV12-3 or TRBV12-4 and TRBJ2-1; tentative D call: TRBD2 (5 bases). The germline V and J ends were trimmed by 5 bases and 7 bases, with 12 bases remaining between them. This CDR3 has 13 residues. In DNA, the CDR3 is TGTGCCAGCAGTGTAGAGGGCCGAAATGAGCAGTTCTTC. Amino acids: CASSVEGRNEQFF.

This clonotype was seen ten or more times. The V and J genes are TRBV20-1 and TRBJ2-5; 9 bases align to TRBD2. From germline, CDR1 is DFQATT and CDR2 SNEGSKA (reference sequence). Trimming removed 5 bases from V and 5 bases from J; junction bases left unmatched: 12. The CDR3 runs 15 residues. The CDR3 DNA follows: TGCAGTGCTGGAACTAGCGGGCCCAGCTTGGAGACCCAGTACTTC. It yields the protein CSAGTSGPSLETQYF.